This passage covers 8 T cell receptor beta chains from one sample sequenced in a study of beta chain features in type 1 diabetes. Of the isolated RNA, all was reverse transcribed, and so the sequenced material was expressed TCRB transcripts. Data came from immunoSEQ multiplex PCR; TCRdb stores just in-frame clones and leaves some out. The repertoire includes a few hundred thousand clones, around 16% of them detected once, and about 0.018% sits in the top ten. The sequenced material came from naive CD4+ T cells from blood. Every receptor here comes from a woman between 18 and 29 years old in good health.

The rearrangement uses TRBV18 and TRBJ2-1; D is ambiguous. The CDR3 length is 15 residues. The ends were cut back, 0 bases at V and 1 base at J, with 7 bases in the middle. Germline values: CDR1 KGHSH, CDR2 LQKENI. CDR3 bases: TGTGCCAGCTCACCACCATCCAGTTCCTACAATGAGCAGTTCTTC. This translates into CASSPPSSSYNEQFF.

Only a few counts were recorded for this clone. The V and J genes are TRBV27 and TRBJ2-1; 12 bases align to TRBD2. The germline V gene encodes CDR1 MNHEY and CDR2 SMNVEV (reference sequence). This CDR3 spans 17 amino acids. Trimming at V came to 7 bases and at J to 9 bases, leaving 16 bases not matched to a gene. The CDR3 DNA sequence: TGTGCCAGCATACCCCCACGACTAGCGGGAGTGAGGGGTGAGCAGTTCTTC. This translates into CASIPPRLAGVRGEQFF.

The V gene is TRBV30, the J gene TRBJ2-3, with TRBD2 matching over 12 bases. This CDR3 has 17 amino acids. J lost 5 bases, V lost 5 bases, and 14 bases had no gene match. Looked up from germline, CDR1 is GTSNPN and CDR2 is SVGIG (reference sequence). This CDR3 is CAWGALRTSGVQDTQYF. DNA for the CDR3: TGTGCCTGGGGGGCCCTCCGGACTAGCGGGGTCCAAGATACGCAGTATTTT.

The sample holds a few counts of this clone. The V and J genes are TRBV6-6 and TRBJ1-5, with no clear D. V was clipped by 4 bases and J by 8 bases, with 9 bases between them. The CDR3 sequence is 12 residues long. From germline, CDR1 is MNHNY and CDR2 SVGAGI (reference sequence). CDR3 nucleotides: TGTGCCAGCAGTTCCAGCCAGGAGCCCCAGCATTTT. Translation gives CASSSSQEPQHF.

This clone was seen only a few times. The rearrangement links TRBV7-2 to TRBJ2-1; D unresolved. Trimming left V 1 base short and J 8 bases short, with 6 bases between. Germline V lookup: CDR1 SGHTA, CDR2 FQGNSA. The CDR3 length is 12 residues. CDR3 in amino acids: CASSLVSHEQFF. The CDR3, as DNA: TGTGCCAGCAGCTTAGTATCCCATGAGCAGTTCTTC.

In its sample, this clone was seen a few times. Other DNA sequences in this sample translate to the same CDR3. V is TRBV7-9 and J is TRBJ2-6; D perhaps matches TRBD2 (5 bases). Germline CDR1 is SEHNR and CDR2 is FQNEAQ (reference sequence). Between the trimmed V and J ends, which lost 1 base and 0 bases, there was a span of 7 bases. The length of the CDR3 is 16 residues. The CDR3, as DNA: TGTGCCAGCAGCTTAGTCCGGGGCTCTGGGGCCAACGTCCTGACTTTC. Its translation: CASSLVRGSGANVLTF.

This clone was counted only a few times. The chain couples TRBV6-5 to TRBJ2-1; D is possibly TRBD1 (6 bases). The CDR3 runs 12 residues. The germline V gene encodes CDR1 MNHEY and CDR2 SVGAGI. The ends were cut back, 5 bases at V and 10 bases at J, with 12 bases in the middle. The CDR3 region has the DNA TGTGCCAGCAGTAATGGAGACAGGGAGCAGTTCTTC. Residues: CASSNGDREQFF.

This chain connects TRBV30 to TRBJ2-5; no clear D gene. Germline V lookup: CDR1 GTSNPN, CDR2 SVGIG (reference sequence). The CDR3 is 13 amino acids. V lost 0 bases and J 2 bases, leaving 7 bases between the germline ends. CDR3 coding DNA: TGTGCCTGGAGTGTATGGAGACAAGAGACCCAGTACTTC. Its translation is CAWSVWRQETQYF.